This TCR beta chain derives from a study of T cells after posttransplantation cyclophosphamide. The germline gives CDR1 SGHTS, CDR2 YDEGEE. This CDR3 comprises 14 residues. Trimming pared 5 bases from V and 3 bases from J, leaving 15 bases between. This clone was found many times. TCRdb's copy holds only in-frame clones and misses some; the assay was immunoSEQ multiplex PCR. In total the sample includes 44,000 or so clones, none of them seen once. Sequenced material: PBMCs. V gene TRBV5-8 combines with J gene TRBJ2-7, with D possibly TRBD1 on 6 matching bases. This sequence originates from a man aged 35 to 55 in good health, CMV-negative, and a related stem cell transplant donor. The CDR3: CASSTYRVGYEQYF. DNA of the CDR3: TGTGCCAGCAGTACCTACAGGGTAGGCTACGAGCAGTACTTC.